This is a list of T cell receptor beta chains from one sample in a study of blood T cell repertoires in COVID-19. Sequencing used immunoSEQ multiplex PCR; TCRdb keeps in-frame clones, though not all of them. The data hold 35,000 to 55,000 clones, with roughly nine tenths observed a single time. Sequenced sample: peripheral blood. These receptors came from a man aged 65-85 years with active COVID-19. Both conserved end residues are part of each CDR3. D genes are given only for firm matches. The size field is filled for only some rows; it gives once, few, many or a size class.

clone size	J gene	V gene	D gene	CDR3 DNA	CDR3 protein
NA	TRBJ2-2	TRBV6-4	TRBD2	TGTGCCAGCAGTCAACTAGCGGGAAACACCGGGGAGCTGTTTTTT	CASSQLAGNTGELFF
NA	TRBJ2-7	TRBV27	NA	TGTGCCAGCAGTTTTCGCAGAAGCTACGAGCAGTACTTC	CASSFRRSYEQYF
NA	TRBJ1-1	TRBV7-2	TRBD1	TGTGCCAGCAGCTCCAGGGGGCGGACTGAAGCTTTCTTT	CASSSRGRTEAFF
NA	TRBJ1-5	TRBV29-1	NA	TGCAGCGTTGTGACGGGTAATCAGCCCCAGCATTTT	CSVVTGNQPQHF
NA	TRBJ1-6	TRBV6-2/TRBV6-3	NA	TGTGCCAGCAGTTACTCTTATGGCAGGCCGTCGGGAGATTCACCCCTCCACTTT	CASSYSYGRPSGDSPLHF
NA	TRBJ2-6	TRBV11-2	NA	TGTGCCAGCAGATATACAGGGTTTGGGGCCAACGTCCTGACTTTC	CASRYTGFGANVLTF
once	TRBJ2-6	TRBV27	TRBD1	TGTGCCAGCCGGGGACAGGCGAGTGGTAGGGCCAACGTCCTGACTTTC	CASRGQASGRANVLTF
once	TRBJ2-7	TRBV9	TRBD2	TGTGCCAGCAGCCGGACTAGTACGATTCGCGAGCAGTACTTC	CASSRTSTIREQYF
NA	TRBJ2-1	TRBV30	TRBD2	TGTGCCTGGAGTTTAGGACTAGCGGGGGGTCTAGCTCAGTTCTTC	CAWSLGLAGGLAQFF
NA	TRBJ2-6	TRBV27	TRBD1	TGTGCCAGCAGTGCCCGACAGGGGGCCTCTGGGGCCAACGTCCTGACTTTC	CASSARQGASGANVLTF
NA	TRBJ2-1	TRBV6-5	TRBD2	TGTGCCAGCACCCCGGCGGGAGGGTGGGATGAGCAGTTCTTC	CASTPAGGWDEQFF
once	TRBJ2-1	TRBV11-3	TRBD1	TGTGCCAGCAGCTCGGGACAGGGCTCCTACAATGAGCAGTTCTTC	CASSSGQGSYNEQFF
NA	TRBJ2-2	TRBV4-1	NA	TGCGCCAGCAGCCACGCGAAGAACACCGGGGAGCTGTTTTTT	CASSHAKNTGELFF
once	TRBJ2-1	TRBV30	TRBD2	TGTGCCTGGAGCCAATCTAGCGGGAGGAGGCATGAGCAGTTCTTC	CAWSQSSGRRHEQFF
NA	TRBJ2-7	TRBV24-1	NA	TGTGCCACCAGTGTCAGGGACAGCGGGGAGCAGTACTTC	CATSVRDSGEQYF
NA	TRBJ2-5	TRBV5-1	NA	TGCGCCAGCAGCTTGGATAGGGGAGGAGAGACCCAGTACTTC	CASSLDRGGETQYF
few	TRBJ2-1	TRBV29-1	NA	TGCAGCGTTGATACAGGAGGGGCCAATGAGCAGTTCTTC	CSVDTGGANEQFF
NA	TRBJ2-3	TRBV3-1/TRBV3-2	NA	TGTGCCAGCAGCCAAAGGCGGGATACGCAGTATTTT	CASSQRRDTQYF
NA	TRBJ2-1	TRBV6-6	TRBD2	TGTGCCAGCAGTTACGTCGGGAGGGCCACCAATGAGCAGTTCTTC	CASSYVGRATNEQFF
NA	TRBJ1-6	TRBV18	TRBD1	TGTGCCAGCTCATTGGACAGGGGAAATTCACCCCTCCACTTT	CASSLDRGNSPLHF
NA	TRBJ1-4	TRBV5-8	NA	TGTGCCAGCAGCAGGACACGGAATGAAAAACTGTTTTTT	CASSRTRNEKLFF
NA	TRBJ2-7	TRBV6-2/TRBV6-3	TRBD2	TGTGCCAGCAGTGATCAAGCGGGAGGCCCCCCCTACGAGCAGTACTTC	CASSDQAGGPPYEQYF
NA	TRBJ2-1	TRBV6-4	NA	TGTGCCAGCAGTGAAGAGGGTGTAGGGAGCAGCGATGAGCAGTTCTTC	CASSEEGVGSSDEQFF
NA	TRBJ2-5	TRBV15	NA	TGTGCCACCAGCAGAGAATCCCCCGGGGAGACCCAGTACTTC	CATSRESPGETQYF
NA	TRBJ2-2	TRBV5-1	TRBD1	TGCGCCAGCAGCTTATCACAGGGGGCAAACGGGGAGCTGTTTTTT	CASSLSQGANGELFF
NA	TRBJ1-3	TRBV3-1/TRBV3-2	TRBD1	TGTGCCAGCAGTCGGGACAGGGCGACGGGAAACACCATATATTTT	CASSRDRATGNTIYF
NA	TRBJ1-2	TRBV7-2	NA	TGTGCCAGCAGCTTGGGTACAGGAAACTATGGCTACACCTTC	CASSLGTGNYGYTF
NA	TRBJ1-1	TRBV18	TRBD1	TGTGCCAGCTCACCACGAGGGACAGGGAACACTGAAGCTTTCTTT	CASSPRGTGNTEAFF
NA	TRBJ2-1	TRBV24-1	TRBD2	TGTGCCACCAGTGATTTGAGCGGGGGTTACAATGAGCAGTTCTTC	CATSDLSGGYNEQFF
NA	TRBJ1-5	TRBV28	TRBD1	TGTGCCAGCAGTACACAGGGGCGGGGAGGTCAGCCCCAGCATTTT	CASSTQGRGGQPQHF
NA	TRBJ1-1	TRBV6-5	NA	TGTGCCAGCAGTTACGGAGGGTTGAACACTGAAGCTTTCTTT	CASSYGGLNTEAFF
NA	TRBJ2-7	TRBV4-3	NA	TGCGCCAGCAGCCAAGATGCCAGCGGGCCATACTACGAGCAGTACTTC	CASSQDASGPYYEQYF
NA	TRBJ2-2	TRBV5-6	NA	TGTGCCAGCAGTGAAGACTTGAACACCGGGGAGCTGTTTTTT	CASSEDLNTGELFF
NA	TRBJ1-3	TRBV4-2	NA	TGTGCCAGCAAACTCAGGGGAAGCTCTGGAAACACCATATATTTT	CASKLRGSSGNTIYF
NA	TRBJ2-7	TRBV19	NA	TGTGCCAGTAGGGTTTCGCAGGGGGGCGAGCAGTACTTC	CASRVSQGGEQYF
NA	TRBJ1-6	TRBV18	NA	TGTGCCAGCTCGCTAGACCGAAAAAATTCACCCCTCCACTTT	CASSLDRKNSPLHF
NA	TRBJ2-7	TRBV28	TRBD1	TGTGCCAGCACCCCTGGGGACAGGACGGGCTCCTACGAGCAGTACTTC	CASTPGDRTGSYEQYF
NA	TRBJ2-7	TRBV7-9	NA	TGTGCCAGCAGCCCTTCCCGCGGGATGAGCTCCTACGAGCAGTACTTC	CASSPSRGMSSYEQYF
NA	TRBJ1-2	TRBV3-1/TRBV3-2	NA	TGTGCCAGCAGCCAAGTCAGGGAGGTCAACTATGGCTACACCTTC	CASSQVREVNYGYTF
NA	TRBJ2-7	TRBV4-3	TRBD1	TGCGCCAGCAGCCAAGACGCGGGGACAGGGGGCCGGGAGCAGTACTTC	CASSQDAGTGGREQYF
once	TRBJ2-2	TRBV7-3	NA	TGTGCCAGCAGCTTATCCAAGGGGTACACCGGGGAGCTGTTTTTT	CASSLSKGYTGELFF
NA	TRBJ2-1	TRBV7-8	NA	TGTGCCAGCAGCTTAGCGACTTACAATGAGCAGTTCTTC	CASSLATYNEQFF
NA	TRBJ1-3	TRBV4-1	NA	TGCGCCAGCAGCCATGGGAGAGACTCTGGAAACACCATATATTTT	CASSHGRDSGNTIYF
NA	TRBJ1-1	TRBV21-1	NA	TGTGCCAGCAGCCACCAGCCCGGGACAGCGGACCCCTACACTGAAGCTTTCTTT	CASSHQPGTADPYTEAFF
NA	TRBJ2-7	TRBV28	TRBD2	TGTGCCAGCAGCAAGCCGGGACTAGCGGGAGTTGAGCAGTACTTC	CASSKPGLAGVEQYF
NA	TRBJ1-2	TRBV6-4	NA	TGTGCCAGCAGTGACTCTGCAGGGGCTTCCTATGGCTACACCTTC	CASSDSAGASYGYTF
NA	TRBJ1-3	TRBV4-3	TRBD1	TGCGCCAGCAGCCCCGGGACAGGGGGAAACACCATATATTTT	CASSPGTGGNTIYF
NA	TRBJ1-3	TRBV18	NA	TGTGCCAGCTCCAACCACCGGGGTGGGCCTGGAAACACCATATATTTT	CASSNHRGGPGNTIYF
NA	TRBJ2-3	TRBV7-8	TRBD2	TGTGCCAGCAGCTCTCCCCGGGGTCTAGCGGGGGGGCCAAGCACAGATACGCAGTATTTT	CASSSPRGLAGGPSTDTQYF
NA	TRBJ1-6	TRBV23-1	NA	TGCGCCAGCAGTCTCACAGGGCGGGATTCACCCCTCCACTTT	CASSLTGRDSPLHF
NA	TRBJ1-1	TRBV18	NA	TGTGCCAGCTCAGCGGGCCCTTTGGGAACTGAAGCTTTCTTT	CASSAGPLGTEAFF